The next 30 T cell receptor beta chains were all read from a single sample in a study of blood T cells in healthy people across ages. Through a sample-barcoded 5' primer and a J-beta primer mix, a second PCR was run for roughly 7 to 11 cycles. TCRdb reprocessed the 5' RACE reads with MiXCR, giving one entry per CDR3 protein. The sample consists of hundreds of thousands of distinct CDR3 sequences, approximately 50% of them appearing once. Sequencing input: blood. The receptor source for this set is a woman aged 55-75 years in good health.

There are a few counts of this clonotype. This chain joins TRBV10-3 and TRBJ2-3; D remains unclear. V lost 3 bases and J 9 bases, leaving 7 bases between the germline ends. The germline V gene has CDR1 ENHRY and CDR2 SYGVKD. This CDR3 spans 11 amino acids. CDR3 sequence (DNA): TGTGCCATCAGTGAAGGTCTGACGCAGTATTTT. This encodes CAISEGLTQYF.

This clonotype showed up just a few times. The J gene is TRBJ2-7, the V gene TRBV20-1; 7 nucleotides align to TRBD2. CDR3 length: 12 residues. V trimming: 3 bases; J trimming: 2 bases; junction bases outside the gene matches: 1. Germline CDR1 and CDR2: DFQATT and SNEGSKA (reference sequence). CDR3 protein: CSARGLPYEQYF. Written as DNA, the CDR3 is TGCAGTGCTAGGGGACTACCCTACGAGCAGTACTTC.

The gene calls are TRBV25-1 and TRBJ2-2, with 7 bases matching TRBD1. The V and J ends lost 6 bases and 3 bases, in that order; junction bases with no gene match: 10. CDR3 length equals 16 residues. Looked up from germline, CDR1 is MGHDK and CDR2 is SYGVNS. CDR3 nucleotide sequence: TGTGCCAGCAGCGAAACCGGGACAGTGGACACCGGGGAGCTGTTTTTT. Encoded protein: CASSETGTVDTGELFF.

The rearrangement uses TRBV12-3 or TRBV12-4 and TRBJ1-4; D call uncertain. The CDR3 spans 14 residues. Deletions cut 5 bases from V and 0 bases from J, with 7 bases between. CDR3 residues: CASSTLATNEKLFF. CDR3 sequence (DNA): TGTGCCAGCAGTACGCTTGCAACTAATGAAAAACTGTTTTTT.

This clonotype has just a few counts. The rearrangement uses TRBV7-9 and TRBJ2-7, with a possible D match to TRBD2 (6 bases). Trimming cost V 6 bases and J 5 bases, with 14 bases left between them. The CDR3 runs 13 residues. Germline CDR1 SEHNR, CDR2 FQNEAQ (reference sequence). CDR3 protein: CASRRWGEDEQYF. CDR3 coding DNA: TGTGCCAGCAGGAGGTGGGGGGAAGACGAGCAGTACTTC.

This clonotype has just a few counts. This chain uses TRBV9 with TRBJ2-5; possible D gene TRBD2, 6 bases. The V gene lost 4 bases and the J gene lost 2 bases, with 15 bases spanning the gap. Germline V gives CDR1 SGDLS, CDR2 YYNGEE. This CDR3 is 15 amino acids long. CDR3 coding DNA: TGTGCCAGCAGCCCCGGGGGATCGGCGCAAGAGACCCAGTACTTC. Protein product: CASSPGGSAQETQYF.

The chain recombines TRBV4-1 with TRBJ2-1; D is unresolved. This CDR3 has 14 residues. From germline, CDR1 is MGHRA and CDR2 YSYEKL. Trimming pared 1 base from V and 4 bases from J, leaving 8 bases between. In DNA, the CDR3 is TGCGCCAGCAGCCAAGGATTCTATTACAATGAGCAGTTCTTC. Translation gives CASSQGFYYNEQFF.

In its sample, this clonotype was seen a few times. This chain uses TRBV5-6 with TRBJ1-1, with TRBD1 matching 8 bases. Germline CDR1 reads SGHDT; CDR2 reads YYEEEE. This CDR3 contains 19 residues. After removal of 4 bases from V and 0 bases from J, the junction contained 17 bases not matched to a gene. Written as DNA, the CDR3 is TGTGCCAGCAGCCCTAGTTATCGACAGGGGAAGGGGATGAACACTGAAGCTTTCTTT. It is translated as CASSPSYRQGKGMNTEAFF.

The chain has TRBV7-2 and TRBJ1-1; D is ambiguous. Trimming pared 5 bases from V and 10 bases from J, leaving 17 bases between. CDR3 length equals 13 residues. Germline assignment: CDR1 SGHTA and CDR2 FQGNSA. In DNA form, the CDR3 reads TGTGCCAGCAGCACCGTGTCAATTGGGTCAGCTTTCTTT. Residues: CASSTVSIGSAFF.

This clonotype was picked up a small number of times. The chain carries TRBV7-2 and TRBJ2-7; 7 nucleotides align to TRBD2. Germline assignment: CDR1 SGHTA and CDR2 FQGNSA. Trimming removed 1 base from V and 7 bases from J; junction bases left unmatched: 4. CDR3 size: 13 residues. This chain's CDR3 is CASSLGSSGEQYF. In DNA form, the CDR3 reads TGTGCCAGCAGCTTAGGCTCTAGCGGAGAGCAGTACTTC.

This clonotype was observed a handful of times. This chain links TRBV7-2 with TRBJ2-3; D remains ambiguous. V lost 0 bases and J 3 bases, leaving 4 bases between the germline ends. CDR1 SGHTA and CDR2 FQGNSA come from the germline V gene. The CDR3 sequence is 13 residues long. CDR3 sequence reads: CASSLAVTDTQYF. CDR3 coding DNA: TGTGCCAGCAGCTTAGCGGTAACAGATACGCAGTATTTT.

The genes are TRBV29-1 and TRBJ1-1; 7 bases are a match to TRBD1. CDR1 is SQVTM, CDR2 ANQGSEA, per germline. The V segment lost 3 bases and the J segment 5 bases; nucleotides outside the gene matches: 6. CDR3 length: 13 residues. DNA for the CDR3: TGCAGCGTTGAGAAGACAGGGAGGACTGAAGCTTTCTTT. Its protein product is CSVEKTGRTEAFF.

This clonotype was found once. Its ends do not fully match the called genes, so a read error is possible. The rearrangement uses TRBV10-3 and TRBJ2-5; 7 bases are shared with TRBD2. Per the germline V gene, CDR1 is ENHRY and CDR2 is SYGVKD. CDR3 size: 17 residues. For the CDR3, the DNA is TGTGTCATCAGTGAGCGGACGTCAGGGAGGGTGAAAGAGACCCAGTACTTC. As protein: CVISERTSGRVKETQYF.

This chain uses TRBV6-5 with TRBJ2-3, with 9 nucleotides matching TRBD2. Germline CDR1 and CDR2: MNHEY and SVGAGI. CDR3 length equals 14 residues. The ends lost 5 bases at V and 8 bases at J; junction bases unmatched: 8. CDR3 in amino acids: CASSRGRGAGTQYF. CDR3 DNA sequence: TGTGCCAGCAGTCGCGGGAGGGGAGCAGGTACGCAGTATTTT.

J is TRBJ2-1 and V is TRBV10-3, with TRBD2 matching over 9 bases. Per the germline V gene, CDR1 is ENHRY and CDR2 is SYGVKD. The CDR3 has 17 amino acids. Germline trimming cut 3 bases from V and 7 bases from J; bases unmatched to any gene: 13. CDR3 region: CAISDARVAGESNEQFF. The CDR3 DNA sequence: TGTGCCATCAGTGATGCCCGGGTAGCGGGAGAGTCAAATGAGCAGTTCTTC.

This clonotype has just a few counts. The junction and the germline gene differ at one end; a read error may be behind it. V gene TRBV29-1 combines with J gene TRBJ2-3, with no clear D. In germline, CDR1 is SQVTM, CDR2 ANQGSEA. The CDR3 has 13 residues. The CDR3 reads CSVEVVVTDTQYF. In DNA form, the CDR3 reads TGCAGCGTGGAAGTAGTAGTAACAGATACGCAGTATTTT.

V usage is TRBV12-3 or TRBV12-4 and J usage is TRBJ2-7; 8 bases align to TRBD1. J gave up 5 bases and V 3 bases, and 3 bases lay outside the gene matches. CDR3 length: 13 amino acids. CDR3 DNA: TGTGCCAGCAGTTTGACAGGGGCAGACGAGCAGTACTTC. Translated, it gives CASSLTGADEQYF.

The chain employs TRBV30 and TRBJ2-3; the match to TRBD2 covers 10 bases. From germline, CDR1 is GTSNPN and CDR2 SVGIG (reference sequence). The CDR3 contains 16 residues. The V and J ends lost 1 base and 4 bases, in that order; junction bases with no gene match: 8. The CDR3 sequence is CAWSAGLAGAADTQYF. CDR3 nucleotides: TGTGCCTGGAGTGCCGGGCTAGCGGGAGCTGCAGATACGCAGTATTTT.

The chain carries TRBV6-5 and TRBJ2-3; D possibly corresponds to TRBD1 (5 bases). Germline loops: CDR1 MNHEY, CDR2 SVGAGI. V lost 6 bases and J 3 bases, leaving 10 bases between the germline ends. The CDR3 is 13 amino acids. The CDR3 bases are TGTGCCAGCAGGCCGGCAGGGACAGATACGCAGTATTTT. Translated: CASRPAGTDTQYF.

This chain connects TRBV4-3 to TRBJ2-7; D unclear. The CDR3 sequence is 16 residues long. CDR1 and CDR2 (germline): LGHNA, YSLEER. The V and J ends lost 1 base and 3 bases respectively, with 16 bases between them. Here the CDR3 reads CASSQGVHSANYEQYF. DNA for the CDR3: TGCGCCAGCAGCCAAGGGGTCCACAGCGCGAACTACGAGCAGTACTTC.

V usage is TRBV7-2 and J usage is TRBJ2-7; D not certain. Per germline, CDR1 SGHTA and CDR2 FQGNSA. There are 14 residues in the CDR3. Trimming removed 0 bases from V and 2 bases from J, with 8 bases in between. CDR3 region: CASSLAFTAYEQYF. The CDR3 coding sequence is TGTGCCAGCAGCTTAGCGTTCACAGCCTACGAGCAGTACTTC. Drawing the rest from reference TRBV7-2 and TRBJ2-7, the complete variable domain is GAGVSQSPSNKVTEKGKDVELRCDPISGHTALYWYRQSLGQGLEFLIYFQGNSAPDKSGLPSDRFSAERTGGSVSTLTIQRTQQEDSAVYLCASSLAFTAYEQYFGPGTRLTVT.

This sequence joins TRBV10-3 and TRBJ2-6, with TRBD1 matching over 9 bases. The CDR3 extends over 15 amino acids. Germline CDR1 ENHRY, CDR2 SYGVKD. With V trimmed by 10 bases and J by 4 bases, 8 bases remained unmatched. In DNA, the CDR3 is TGTGCCAAAACCACAGGGGGCCAAGGGGCCAACGTCCTGACTTTC. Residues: CAKTTGGQGANVLTF.

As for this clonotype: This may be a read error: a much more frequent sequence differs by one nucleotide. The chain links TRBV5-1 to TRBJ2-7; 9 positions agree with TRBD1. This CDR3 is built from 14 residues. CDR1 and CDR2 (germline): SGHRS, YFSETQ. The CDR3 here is CASSPGQGGDERYF. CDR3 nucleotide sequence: TGCGCCAGCAGCCCGGGACAGGGTGGGGACGAGCGGTACTTC.

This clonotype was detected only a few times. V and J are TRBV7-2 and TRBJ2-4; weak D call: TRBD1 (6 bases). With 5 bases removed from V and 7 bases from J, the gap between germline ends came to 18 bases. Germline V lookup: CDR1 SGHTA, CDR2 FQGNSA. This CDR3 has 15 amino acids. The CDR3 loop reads CASSVSGARGNIQYF. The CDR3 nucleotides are TGTGCCAGCAGCGTTAGTGGGGCTAGGGGGAACATTCAGTACTTC.

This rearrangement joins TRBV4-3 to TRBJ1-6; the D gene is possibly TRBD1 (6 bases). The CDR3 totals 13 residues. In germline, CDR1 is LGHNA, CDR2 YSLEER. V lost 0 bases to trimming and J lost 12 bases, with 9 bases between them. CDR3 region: CASSQEIQGPLHF. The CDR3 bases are TGCGCCAGCAGCCAAGAGATACAGGGACCCCTCCACTTT.

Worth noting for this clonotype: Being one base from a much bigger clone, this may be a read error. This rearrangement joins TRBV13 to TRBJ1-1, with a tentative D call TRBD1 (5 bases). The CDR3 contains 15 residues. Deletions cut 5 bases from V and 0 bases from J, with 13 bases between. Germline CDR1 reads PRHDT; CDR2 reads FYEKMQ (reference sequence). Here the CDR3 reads CASSGAGGLNTEAFF. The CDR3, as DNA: TGTGCCAGCAGCGGCGCGGGGGGACTGAACACTGAAGCTTTCTTT.

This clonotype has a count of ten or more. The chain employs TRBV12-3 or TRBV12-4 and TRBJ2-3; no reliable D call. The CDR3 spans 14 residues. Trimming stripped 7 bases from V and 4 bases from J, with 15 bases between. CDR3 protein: CASTRLTRADTQYF. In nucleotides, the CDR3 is TGTGCCAGCACCCGACTTACCCGGGCAGATACGCAGTATTTT.

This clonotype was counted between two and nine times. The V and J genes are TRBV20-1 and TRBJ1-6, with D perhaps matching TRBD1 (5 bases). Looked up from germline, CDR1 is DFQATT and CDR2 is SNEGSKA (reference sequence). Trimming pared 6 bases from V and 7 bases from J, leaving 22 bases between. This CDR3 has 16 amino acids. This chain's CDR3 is CSAIDMRGGRNSPLHF. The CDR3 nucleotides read TGCAGTGCAATAGACATGCGGGGGGGAAGAAATTCACCCCTCCACTTT.

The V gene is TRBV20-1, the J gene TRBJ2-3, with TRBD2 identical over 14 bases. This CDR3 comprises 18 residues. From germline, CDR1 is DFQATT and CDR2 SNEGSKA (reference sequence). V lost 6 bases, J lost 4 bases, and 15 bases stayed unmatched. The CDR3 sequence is CSARTITGTSGSSDTQYF. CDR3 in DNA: TGCAGTGCCCGGACAATAACCGGGACTAGCGGGAGTTCAGATACGCAGTATTTT.

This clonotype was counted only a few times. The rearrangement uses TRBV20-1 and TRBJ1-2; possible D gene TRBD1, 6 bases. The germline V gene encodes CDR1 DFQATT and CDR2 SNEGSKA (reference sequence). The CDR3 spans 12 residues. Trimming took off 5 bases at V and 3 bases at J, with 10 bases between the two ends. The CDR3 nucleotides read TGCAGTGCTGACAGGTCTGACTATGGCTACACCTTC. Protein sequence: CSADRSDYGYTF.